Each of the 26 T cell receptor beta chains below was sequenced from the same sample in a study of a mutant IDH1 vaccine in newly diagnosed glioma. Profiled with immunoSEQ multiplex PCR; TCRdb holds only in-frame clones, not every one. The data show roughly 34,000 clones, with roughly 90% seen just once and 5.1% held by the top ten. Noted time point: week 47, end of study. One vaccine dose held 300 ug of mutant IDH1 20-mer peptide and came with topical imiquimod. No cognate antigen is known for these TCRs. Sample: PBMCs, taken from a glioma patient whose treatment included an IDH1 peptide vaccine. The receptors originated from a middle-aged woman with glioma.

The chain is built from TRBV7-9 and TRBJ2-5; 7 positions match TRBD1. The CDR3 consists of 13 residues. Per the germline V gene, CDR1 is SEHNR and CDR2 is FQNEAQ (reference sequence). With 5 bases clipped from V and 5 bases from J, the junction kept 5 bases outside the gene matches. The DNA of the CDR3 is TGTGCCAGCAGCATTCCACAGGGGGAGACCCAGTACTTC. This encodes CASSIPQGETQYF. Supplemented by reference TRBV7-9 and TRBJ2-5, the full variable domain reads DTGVSQNPRHKITKRGQNVTFRCDPISEHNRLYWYRQTLGQGPEFLTYFQNEAQLEKSRLLSDRFSAERPKGSFSTLEIQRTEQGDSAMYLCASSIPQGETQYFGPGTRLLVL.

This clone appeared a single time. This CDR3 reads CASRGTGLSGNTIYF. The CDR3 coding sequence is TGCGCCAGCAGGGGCACAGGGCTCTCTGGAAACACCATATATTTT. This chain uses TRBV4-1 with TRBJ1-3; a possible D gene is TRBD1 (6 bases). The germline gives CDR1 MGHRA, CDR2 YSYEKL. V shed 6 bases and J shed 0 bases, with 12 bases lying between them. The CDR3 loop spans 15 amino acids.

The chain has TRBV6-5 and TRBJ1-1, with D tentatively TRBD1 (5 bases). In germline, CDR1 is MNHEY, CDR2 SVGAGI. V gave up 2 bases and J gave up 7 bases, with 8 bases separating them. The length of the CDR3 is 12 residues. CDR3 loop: CASSYTGGEAFF. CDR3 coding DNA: TGTGCCAGCAGTTACACCGGGGGTGAAGCTTTCTTT.

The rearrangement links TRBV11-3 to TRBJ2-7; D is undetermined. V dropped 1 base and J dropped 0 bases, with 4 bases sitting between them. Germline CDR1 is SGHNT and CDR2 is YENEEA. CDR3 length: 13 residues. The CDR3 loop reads CASSLGSSYEQYF. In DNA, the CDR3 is TGTGCCAGCAGCTTAGGGAGCTCCTACGAGCAGTACTTC.

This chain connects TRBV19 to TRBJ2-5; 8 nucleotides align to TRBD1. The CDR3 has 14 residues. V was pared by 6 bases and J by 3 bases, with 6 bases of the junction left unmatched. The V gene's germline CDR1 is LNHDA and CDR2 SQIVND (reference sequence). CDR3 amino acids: CASSPGQVKETQYF. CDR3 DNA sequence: TGTGCCAGTAGCCCGGGACAGGTAAAAGAGACCCAGTACTTC.

CDR3 DNA: TGTGCCAGCAGTTCCGGACCGACTTACAATGAGCAGTTCTTC. Protein product: CASSSGPTYNEQFF. V usage is TRBV5-4 and J usage is TRBJ2-1; D remains unclear. Trimming removed 5 bases from V and 4 bases from J, with 13 bases in between. Germline-derived CDR1 and CDR2 are SGHNT and YYREEE (reference sequence). The CDR3 consists of 14 residues.

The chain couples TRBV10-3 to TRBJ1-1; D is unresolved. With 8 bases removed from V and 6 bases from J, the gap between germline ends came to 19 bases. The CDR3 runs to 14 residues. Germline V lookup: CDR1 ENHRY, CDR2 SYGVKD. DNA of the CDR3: TGTGCCATCCGTACCGCGTCCCCTGGAGCTGAAGCTTTCTTT. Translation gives CAIRTASPGAEAFF.

The CDR3 spells CADAPGTRGSSGRANVLTF. The CDR3 coding sequence is TGTGCCGACGCGCCAGGGACGAGGGGTAGCTCTGGCCGGGCCAACGTCCTGACTTTC. V and J are TRBV7-8 and TRBJ2-6; D may be TRBD1 or TRBD2 (5 bases each). This CDR3 is built from 19 residues. Trimming removed 11 bases at V and 5 bases at J, with 31 bases between. The germline V gene has CDR1 SGHVS and CDR2 FQNEAQ.

The CDR3 protein is CASSQEGEYGELFF. DNA for the CDR3: TGCGCCAGCAGCCAAGAAGGAGAGTACGGGGAGCTGTTTTTT. The chain employs TRBV4-3 and TRBJ2-2; the D is unclear. Trimming stripped 0 bases from V and 7 bases from J, with 9 bases between. Per the germline V gene, CDR1 is LGHNA and CDR2 is YSLEER. This CDR3 spans 14 amino acids.

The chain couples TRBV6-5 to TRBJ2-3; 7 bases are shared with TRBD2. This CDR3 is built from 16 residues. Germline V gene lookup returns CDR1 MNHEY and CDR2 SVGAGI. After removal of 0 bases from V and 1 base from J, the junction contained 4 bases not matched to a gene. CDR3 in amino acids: CASSYSGGTGTDTQYF. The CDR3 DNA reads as TGTGCCAGCAGTTACTCCGGGGGGACGGGCACAGATACGCAGTATTTT.

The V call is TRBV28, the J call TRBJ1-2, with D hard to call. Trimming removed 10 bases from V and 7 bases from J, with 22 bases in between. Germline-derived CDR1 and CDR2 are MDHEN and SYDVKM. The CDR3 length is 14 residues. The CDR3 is CATISGGRSGGYTF. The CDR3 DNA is TGTGCCACCATATCGGGCGGGCGTTCGGGTGGCTACACCTTC.

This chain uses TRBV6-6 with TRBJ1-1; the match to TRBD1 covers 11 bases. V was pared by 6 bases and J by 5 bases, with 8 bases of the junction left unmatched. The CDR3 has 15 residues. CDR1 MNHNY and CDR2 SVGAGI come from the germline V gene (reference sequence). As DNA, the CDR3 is TGTGCCAGCAGCCGTAGGACAGGGGGCGCAACTGAAGCTTTCTTT. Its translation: CASSRRTGGATEAFF.

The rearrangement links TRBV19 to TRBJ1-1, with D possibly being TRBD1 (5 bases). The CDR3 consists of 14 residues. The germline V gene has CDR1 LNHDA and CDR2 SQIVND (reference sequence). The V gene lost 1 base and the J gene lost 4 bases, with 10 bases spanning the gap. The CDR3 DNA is TGTGCCAGTAGTATAGGGCAGGGTAGCACTGAAGCTTTCTTT. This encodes CASSIGQGSTEAFF.

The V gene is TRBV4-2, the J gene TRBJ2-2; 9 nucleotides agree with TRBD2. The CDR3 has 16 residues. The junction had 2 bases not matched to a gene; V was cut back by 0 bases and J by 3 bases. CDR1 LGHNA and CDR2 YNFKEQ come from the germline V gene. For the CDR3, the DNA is TGTGCCAGCAGCCAAGAACAGCGGGGGGACACCGGGGAGCTGTTTTTT. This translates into CASSQEQRGDTGELFF.

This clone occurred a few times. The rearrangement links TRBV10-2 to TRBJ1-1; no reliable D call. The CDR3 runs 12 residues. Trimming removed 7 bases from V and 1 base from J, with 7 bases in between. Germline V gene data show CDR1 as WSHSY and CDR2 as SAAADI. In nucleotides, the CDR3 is TGCGCCAGCAATAAGGGGAACACTGAAGCTTTCTTT. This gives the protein CASNKGNTEAFF.

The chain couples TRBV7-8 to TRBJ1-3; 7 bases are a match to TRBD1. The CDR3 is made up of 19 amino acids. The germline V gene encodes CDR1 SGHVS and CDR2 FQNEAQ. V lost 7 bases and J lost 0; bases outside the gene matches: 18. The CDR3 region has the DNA TGTGCCAGCACCAATAGTGGGAAGGGGGCCTCTCCCTCTGGAAACACCATATATTTT. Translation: CASTNSGKGASPSGNTIYF.

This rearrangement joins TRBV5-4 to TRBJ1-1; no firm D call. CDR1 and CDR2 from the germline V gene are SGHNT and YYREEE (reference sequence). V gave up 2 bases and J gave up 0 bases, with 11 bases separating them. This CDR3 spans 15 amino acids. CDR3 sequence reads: CASSLTTEMNTEAFF. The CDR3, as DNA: TGTGCCAGCAGCTTAACTACAGAGATGAACACTGAAGCTTTCTTT.

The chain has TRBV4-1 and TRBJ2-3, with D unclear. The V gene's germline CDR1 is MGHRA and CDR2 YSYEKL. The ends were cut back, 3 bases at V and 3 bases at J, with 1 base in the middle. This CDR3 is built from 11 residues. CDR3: CASSQTDTQYF. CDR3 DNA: TGCGCCAGCAGCCAGACAGATACGCAGTATTTT.

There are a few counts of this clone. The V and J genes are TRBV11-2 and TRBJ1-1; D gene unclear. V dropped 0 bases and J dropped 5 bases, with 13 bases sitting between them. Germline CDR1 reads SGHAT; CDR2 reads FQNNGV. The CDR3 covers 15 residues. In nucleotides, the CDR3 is TGTGCCAGCAGCTTAGAGATACCCCGTTGGACTGAAGCTTTCTTT. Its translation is CASSLEIPRWTEAFF.

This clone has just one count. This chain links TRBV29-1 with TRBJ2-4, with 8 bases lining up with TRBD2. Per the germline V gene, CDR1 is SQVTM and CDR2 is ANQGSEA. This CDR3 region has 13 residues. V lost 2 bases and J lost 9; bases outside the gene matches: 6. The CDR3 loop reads CSVETGGLGIQYF. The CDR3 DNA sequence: TGCAGCGTTGAAACGGGGGGGCTGGGCATTCAGTACTTC. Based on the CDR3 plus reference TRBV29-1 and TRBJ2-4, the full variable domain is SAVISQKPSRDICQRGTSLTIQCQVDSQVTMMFWYRQQPGQSLTLIATANQGSEATYESGFVIDKFPISRPNLTFSTLTVSNMSPEDSSIYLCSVETGGLGIQYFGAGTRLSVL.

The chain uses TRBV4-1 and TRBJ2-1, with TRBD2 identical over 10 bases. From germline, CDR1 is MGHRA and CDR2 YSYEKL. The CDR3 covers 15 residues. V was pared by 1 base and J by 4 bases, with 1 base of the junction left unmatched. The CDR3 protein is CASSQASGSYNEQFF. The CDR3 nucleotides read TGCGCCAGCAGCCAAGCTAGCGGGAGTTACAATGAGCAGTTCTTC.

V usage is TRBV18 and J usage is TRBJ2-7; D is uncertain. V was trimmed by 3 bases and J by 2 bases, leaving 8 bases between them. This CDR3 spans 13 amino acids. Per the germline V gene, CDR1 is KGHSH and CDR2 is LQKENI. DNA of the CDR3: TGTGCCAGCTCACCTTGGGCGGCCTACGAGCAGTACTTC. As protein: CASSPWAAYEQYF.

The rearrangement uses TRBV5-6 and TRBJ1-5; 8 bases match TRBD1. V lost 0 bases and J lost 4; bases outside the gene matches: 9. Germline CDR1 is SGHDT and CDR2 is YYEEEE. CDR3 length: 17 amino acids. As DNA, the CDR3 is TGTGCCAGCAGCTTGGGCCAGGGGGCTATGCGGAATCAGCCCCAGCATTTT. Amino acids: CASSLGQGAMRNQPQHF.

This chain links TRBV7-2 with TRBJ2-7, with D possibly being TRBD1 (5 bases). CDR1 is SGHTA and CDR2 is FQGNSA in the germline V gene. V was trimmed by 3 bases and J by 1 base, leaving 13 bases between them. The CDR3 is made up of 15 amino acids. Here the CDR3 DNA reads TGTGCCAGCAGCTTGCAAGGGGCCGCATCCTACGAGCAGTACTTC. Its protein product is CASSLQGAASYEQYF.

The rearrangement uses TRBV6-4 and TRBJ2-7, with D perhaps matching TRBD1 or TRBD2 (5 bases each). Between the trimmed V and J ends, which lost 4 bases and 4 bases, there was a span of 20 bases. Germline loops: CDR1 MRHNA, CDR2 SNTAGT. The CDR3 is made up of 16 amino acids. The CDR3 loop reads CASSAPPGGNRYEQYF. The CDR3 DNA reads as TGTGCCAGCAGTGCCCCCCCTGGGGGTAACCGGTACGAGCAGTACTTC.

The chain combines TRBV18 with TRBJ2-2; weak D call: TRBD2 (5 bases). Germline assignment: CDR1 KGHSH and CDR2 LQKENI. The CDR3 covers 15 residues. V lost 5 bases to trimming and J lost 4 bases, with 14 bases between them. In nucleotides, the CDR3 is TGTGCCAGCTCAGCCGCCGCAGCGGTCACCGGGGAGCTGTTTTTT. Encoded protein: CASSAAAAVTGELFF.